Below, 31 T cell receptor beta chains from the same sample are listed, as sequenced in a study of T cells after yellow fever vaccination. A single record per CDR3 protein comes from TCRdb applying MiXCR to the 5' RACE reads. Of roughly 500,000 distinct CDR3 sequences in the sample, less than 20% were seen once. Here the sequenced sample was PBMCs, taken 15 days after the yellow fever booster vaccination. The receptors come from a man aged 25 to 40 who received the YFV17D yellow fever vaccine.

This chain joins TRBV10-3 and TRBJ2-2; no clear D. The CDR3 totals 13 residues. Trimming left V 8 bases short and J 5 bases short, with 12 bases between. Per germline, CDR1 ENHRY and CDR2 SYGVKD. CDR3 protein: CAILTLGTGELFF. CDR3 DNA: TGTGCCATCTTAACCCTTGGGACCGGGGAGCTGTTTTTT.

A few counts support this clonotype. This chain links TRBV6-2 or TRBV6-3 with TRBJ2-3; D is unresolved. V lost 6 bases to trimming and J lost 4 bases, with 14 bases between them. Per germline, CDR1 MNHEY and CDR2 SVGEGT. This CDR3 is built from 14 residues. CDR3 amino acids: CASSQHRSSDTQYF. For the CDR3, the DNA is TGTGCCAGCAGCCAGCACCGAAGTTCAGATACGCAGTATTTT.

V is TRBV27 and J is TRBJ2-7, with D possibly TRBD2 on 7 matching bases. This CDR3 region has 14 residues. Germline V lookup: CDR1 MNHEY, CDR2 SMNVEV (reference sequence). Trimming cost V 5 bases and J 4 bases, with 15 bases left between them. This CDR3 is CASSVSGTLYEQYF. CDR3 DNA sequence: TGTGCCAGCAGTGTCAGCGGGACATTGTACGAGCAGTACTTC.

This clonotype was observed a few times. The chain uses TRBV4-3 and TRBJ2-3; D call uncertain. The CDR3 covers 16 residues. V was cut by 0 bases and J by 5 bases, with 15 bases left in between. Germline values: CDR1 LGHNA, CDR2 YSLEER. The CDR3 DNA reads TGCGCCAGCAGCCAAGATACTTTTAGTAGGGTAGATACGCAGTATTTT. Its protein product is CASSQDTFSRVDTQYF.

This clonotype turned up a few times. V usage is TRBV15 and J usage is TRBJ2-1; no definite D call. V dropped 0 bases and J dropped 0 bases, with 3 bases sitting between them. This CDR3 is 14 amino acids long. The germline V gene encodes CDR1 LNHNV and CDR2 YYDKDF (reference sequence). As DNA, the CDR3 is TGTGCCACCAGCAGAGACGGCTCCTACAATGAGCAGTTCTTC. Its protein is CATSRDGSYNEQFF.

The chain has TRBV5-1 and TRBJ1-2; TRBD1 might be the D (6 bases). Trimming cost V 4 bases and J 4 bases, with 14 bases left between them. The CDR3 is made up of 14 amino acids. Germline-derived CDR1 and CDR2 are SGHRS and YFSETQ. This CDR3 reads CASSGGQGGYGYTF. The CDR3 DNA follows: TGCGCCAGCAGCGGGGGCCAAGGCGGCTATGGCTACACCTTC.

This clonotype was recorded a few times. The chain joins TRBV27 to TRBJ2-5; 8 nucleotides align to TRBD2. Germline V gene data show CDR1 as MNHEY and CDR2 as SMNVEV (reference sequence). The CDR3 is 15 residues long. With 6 bases clipped from V and 4 bases from J, the junction kept 10 bases outside the gene matches. The CDR3 sequence is CASREDGGVLETQYF. In DNA, the CDR3 is TGTGCCAGCAGAGAGGACGGGGGGGTCTTAGAGACCCAGTACTTC.

This clonotype was detected a few times. The chain has TRBV10-3 and TRBJ2-2, with D possibly TRBD2 on 5 matching bases. V was shortened by 8 bases and J by 4 bases, with 8 bases between the two germline ends. There are 12 residues in the CDR3. Germline V lookup: CDR1 ENHRY, CDR2 SYGVKD. The CDR3 spells CAIARGTGELFF. The CDR3 DNA sequence: TGTGCCATCGCTCGGGGCACCGGGGAGCTGTTTTTT.

This chain uses TRBV6-2 or TRBV6-3 with TRBJ2-7; D possibly corresponds to TRBD2 (5 bases). This CDR3 spans 14 amino acids. CDR1 and CDR2 (germline): MNHEY, SVGEGT. V was shortened by 8 bases and J by 1 base, with 15 bases between the two germline ends. The CDR3 bases are TGTGCCAGCGGGGAGCTGTGGGGTTCCTACGAGCAGTACTTC. It translates to CASGELWGSYEQYF.

In this sample, this clonotype turned up a few times. The CDR3 sequence: CVRGRAAYNEQFF. The CDR3 DNA sequence: TGCGTCAGAGGCCGGGCAGCCTACAATGAGCAGTTCTTC. This sequence joins TRBV23-1 and TRBJ2-1, with D unclear. TRBV23-1 is an ORF for which the function is uncertain. The CDR3 consists of 13 residues.

The chain uses TRBV5-8 and TRBJ2-5; TRBD2 is a possible D gene (5 bases). With 0 bases removed from V and 3 bases from J, the gap between germline ends came to 9 bases. The CDR3 is made up of 14 amino acids. CDR1 is SGHTS and CDR2 is YDEGEE in the germline V gene. CDR3 in amino acids: CASSLVSGKETQYF. In DNA form, the CDR3 reads TGTGCCAGCAGCTTGGTGTCGGGAAAAGAGACCCAGTACTTC.

The chain couples TRBV20-1 to TRBJ1-2; 7 bases align to TRBD1. With V trimmed by 1 base and J by 8 bases, 4 bases remained unmatched. Germline CDR1 reads DFQATT; CDR2 reads SNEGSKA (reference sequence). There are 12 residues in the CDR3. CDR3 in DNA: TGCAGTGCTAGAGTGGCAGGGGGAGGCTACACCTTC. Amino acid sequence: CSARVAGGGYTF.

V usage is TRBV9 and J usage is TRBJ2-1, with a possible D match to TRBD2 (5 bases). The CDR3 runs 15 residues. Trimming stripped 2 bases from V and 2 bases from J, with 11 bases between. The germline V gene has CDR1 SGDLS and CDR2 YYNGEE. Written as DNA, the CDR3 is TGTGCCAGCAGCGTTTCTACTAGAACCTACAATGAGCAGTTCTTC. Residues: CASSVSTRTYNEQFF.

This clonotype occurred a few times. A much more abundant neighbour one base away suggests this may be a read error. The chain recombines TRBV5-5 with TRBJ2-1; 7 bases line up with TRBD1. Trimming at V came to 2 bases and at J to 9 bases, leaving 2 bases not matched to a gene. This CDR3 contains 12 residues. Germline CDR1 is SGHKS and CDR2 is YYEKEE (reference sequence). In DNA form, the CDR3 reads TGTGCCAGCAGCTTAGGGGACAGTGAGCAGTTCTTC. The encoded protein is CASSLGDSEQFF.

The chain recombines TRBV18 with TRBJ2-1, with 8 bases identical to TRBD2. V shed 5 bases and J 8 bases; nucleotides not matched to a gene: 8. Germline loops: CDR1 KGHSH, CDR2 LQKENI. This CDR3 contains 14 residues. CDR3 DNA: TGTGCCAGCTCAGGGACAACTAGCGGCTATGAGCAGTTCTTC. Its translation: CASSGTTSGYEQFF.

This chain uses TRBV4-2 with TRBJ2-3; no reliable D call. There are 16 residues in the CDR3. Germline V gene lookup returns CDR1 LGHNA and CDR2 YNFKEQ. Between the trimmed V and J ends, which lost 0 bases and 0 bases, there was a span of 10 bases. The CDR3 nucleotides are TGTGCCAGCAGCCAAGATTCTGTGCCTAGCACAGATACGCAGTATTTT. It is translated as CASSQDSVPSTDTQYF.

This clonotype was recorded many times. The chain couples TRBV28 to TRBJ2-7; D is perhaps TRBD1 (5 bases). This CDR3 has 15 amino acids. Germline assignment: CDR1 MDHEN and CDR2 SYDVKM. The V end was cut by 5 bases, the J end by 1 base, with 15 bases between. The CDR3 DNA is TGTGCCAGCAGTGACCCAGGGCTTTCATCCTACGAGCAGTACTTC. It encodes CASSDPGLSSYEQYF.

The V call is TRBV3-1, the J call TRBJ1-5; tentative D call: TRBD1 (6 bases). The V and J ends lost 2 bases and 4 bases respectively, with 12 bases between them. This CDR3 is 15 amino acids long. Per germline, CDR1 LGHDT and CDR2 YNNKEL (reference sequence). This CDR3 reads CASSQQTGPNQPQHF. For the CDR3, the DNA is TGTGCCAGCAGCCAACAGACAGGTCCAAATCAGCCCCAGCATTTT.

V usage is TRBV5-6 and J usage is TRBJ2-1; D tentatively reads TRBD1 or TRBD2 (5 bases each). The germline V gene has CDR1 SGHDT and CDR2 YYEEEE. This CDR3 is built from 13 residues. Trimming pared 0 bases from V and 6 bases from J, leaving 7 bases between. Here the CDR3 reads CASSLVGGNEQFF. The CDR3 bases are TGTGCCAGCAGCTTGGTTGGGGGCAATGAGCAGTTCTTC. The full variable domain, its missing parts supplied by reference TRBV5-6 and TRBJ2-1, is DAGVTQSPTHLIKTRGQQVTLRCSPKSGHDTVSWYQQALGQGPQFIFQYYEEEERQRGNFPDRFSGHQFPNYSSELNVNALLLGDSALYLCASSLVGGNEQFFGPGTRLTVL.

The table lists this clonotype with a few counts. This chain joins TRBV7-2 and TRBJ2-1; a possible D gene is TRBD2 (5 bases). There are 14 residues in the CDR3. With 3 bases removed from V and 4 bases from J, the gap between germline ends came to 10 bases. The germline CDR1 and CDR2 sequences are SGHTA and FQGNSA. The CDR3 DNA reads as TGTGCCAGCAGCTTTAGGACTCCGTACAATGAGCAGTTCTTC. It codes for CASSFRTPYNEQFF.

This clonotype has only a few counts. The chain employs TRBV7-9 and TRBJ2-5, with 11 bases fitting TRBD2. Trimming at V came to 5 bases and at J to 5 bases, leaving 7 bases not matched to a gene. The CDR3 has 15 amino acids. Germline V CDR1 and CDR2: SEHNR, FQNEAQ (reference sequence). The CDR3 bases are TGTGCCAGCAGCCAAACTAGCGGGAGCTTGGAGACCCAGTACTTC. Translation gives CASSQTSGSLETQYF. Variable domain in full (rest from reference TRBV7-9 and TRBJ2-5): DTGVSQNPRHKITKRGQNVTFRCDPISEHNRLYWYRQTLGQGPEFLTYFQNEAQLEKSRLLSDRFSAERPKGSFSTLEIQRTEQGDSAMYLCASSQTSGSLETQYFGPGTRLLVL.

This clonotype appeared a few times. The V call is TRBV7-2, the J call TRBJ1-2; perhaps TRBD1 as D (5 bases). This CDR3 is 13 amino acids long. Per germline, CDR1 SGHTA and CDR2 FQGNSA. V was pared by 1 base and J by 8 bases, with 11 bases between. CDR3 nucleotides: TGTGCCAGCAGCTTAGTAACAGGCGGAGGCTACACCTTC. This codes for CASSLVTGGGYTF. The full variable domain, in which reference TRBV7-2 and TRBJ1-2 provide the parts outside the CDR3, is GAGVSQSPSNKVTEKGKDVELRCDPISGHTALYWYRQSLGQGLEFLIYFQGNSAPDKSGLPSDRFSAERTGGSVSTLTIQRTQQEDSAVYLCASSLVTGGGYTFGSGTRLTVV.

This clonotype appeared a few times. The chain joins TRBV28 to TRBJ2-7, with 7 bases aligning to TRBD1. Germline V gives CDR1 MDHEN, CDR2 SYDVKM. Unmatched junction bases numbered 12, after V lost 5 bases and J lost 5 bases. There are 15 residues in the CDR3. Here the CDR3 reads CASSPGREGGHEQYF. CDR3 bases: TGTGCCAGCAGTCCAGGCCGGGAAGGGGGCCACGAGCAGTACTTC.

The DNA for the CDR3 is TGTGCCAGCAGCCGCGCAGGGAATACGCAGTATTTT. It encodes CASSRAGNTQYF. The chain is built from TRBV7-2 and TRBJ2-3; TRBD1 might be the D (5 bases). Looked up from germline, CDR1 is SGHTA and CDR2 is FQGNSA. CDR3 length equals 12 residues. Between the trimmed V and J ends, which lost 5 bases and 7 bases, there was a span of 10 bases. Filled out from reference TRBV7-2 and TRBJ2-3, the complete variable domain reads GAGVSQSPSNKVTEKGKDVELRCDPISGHTALYWYRQSLGQGLEFLIYFQGNSAPDKSGLPSDRFSAERTGGSVSTLTIQRTQQEDSAVYLCASSRAGNTQYFGPGTRLTVL.

This chain's CDR3 is CASSFLSGRGYEQYF. The DNA of the CDR3 is TGTGCCAGCAGTTTCCTCAGCGGGAGGGGGTACGAGCAGTACTTC. The V call is TRBV27, the J call TRBJ2-7; the match to TRBD2 covers 10 bases. CDR1 MNHEY and CDR2 SMNVEV come from the germline V gene (reference sequence). CDR3 length: 15 residues. Trimming at V came to 3 bases and at J to 4 bases, leaving 6 bases not matched to a gene.

The V gene is TRBV21-1, the J gene TRBJ2-3; TRBD2, the table's D call, was not compared with the DNA. TRBV21-1 constitutes a pseudogene. This CDR3 comprises 17 residues. The CDR3 bases are TGTGCCAGCAGCAAAGCGCGGACTAGCGGGAGGAGGGATACGCAGTATTTT. Its translation: CASSKARTSGRRDTQYF.

This clonotype was counted between two and nine times. The CDR3, as DNA: TGTGCCAGCAGCTTACTAGCGCTCGAGGAAGAGACCCAGTACTTC. It is translated as CASSLLALEEETQYF. V gene TRBV7-2 combines with J gene TRBJ2-5, with D perhaps matching TRBD2 (6 bases). The CDR3 runs 15 residues. Germline values: CDR1 SGHTA, CDR2 FQGNSA. Trimming removed 2 bases from V and 3 bases from J, with 13 bases in between.

V and J are TRBV29-1 and TRBJ2-1; 8 bases line up with TRBD2. The CDR3 extends over 12 amino acids. CDR1 and CDR2 (germline): SQVTM, ANQGSEA. V lost 7 bases to trimming and J lost 2 bases; unmatched junction nucleotides: 1. CDR3 nucleotide sequence: TGCAGCGCCGGGAGGGCCTACAATGAGCAGTTCTTC. This gives the protein CSAGRAYNEQFF.

J is TRBJ2-3 and V is TRBV7-9; D is possibly TRBD1 (5 bases). The length of the CDR3 is 11 residues. Germline CDR1 reads SEHNR; CDR2 reads FQNEAQ (reference sequence). V was trimmed by 5 bases and J by 10 bases, leaving 10 bases between them. CDR3 region: CASSPDTAQYF. The CDR3 DNA sequence: TGTGCCAGCAGCCCGGACACGGCGCAGTATTTT. The complete variable domain, with remaining parts taken from reference TRBV7-9 and TRBJ2-3, reads DTGVSQNPRHKITKRGQNVTFRCDPISEHNRLYWYRQTLGQGPEFLTYFQNEAQLEKSRLLSDRFSAERPKGSFSTLEIQRTEQGDSAMYLCASSPDTAQYFGPGTRLTVL.

This sequence joins TRBV14 and TRBJ2-1; 11 positions agree with TRBD1. With V trimmed by 5 bases and J by 9 bases, 6 bases remained unmatched. This CDR3 has 14 residues. Looked up from germline, CDR1 is SGHDN and CDR2 is FVKESK. This CDR3 is CASSAAGTGGEQFF. CDR3 nucleotide sequence: TGTGCCAGCAGCGCCGCTGGGACAGGGGGTGAGCAGTTCTTC.

The V call is TRBV20-1, the J call TRBJ2-1; tentatively, D is TRBD2 (5 bases). Trimming stripped 3 bases from V and 6 bases from J, with 18 bases between. CDR3 length equals 15 residues. The germline V gene encodes CDR1 DFQATT and CDR2 SNEGSKA (reference sequence). The CDR3 here is CSASEVGDGTNEQFF. CDR3 DNA sequence: TGCAGTGCTAGTGAGGTGGGAGACGGTACCAATGAGCAGTTCTTC.